This T cell receptor beta chain was recorded in a study of OX40 agonist ivuxolimab in advanced cancers. Turning to the study itself: Aged roughly 23 to 79 with a mean of 60 years, they were under 85% male.

Comment on this clone: Antigen specificity is unknown.

This CDR3 spans 17 amino acids. The germline gives CDR1 SEHNR, CDR2 FQNEAQ (reference sequence). V shed 1 base, J shed 3 bases, and the junction held 9 bases outside the gene matches. Findings and caveats of the study: Some of the lowest clonal expansion was seen in partial responders at 0.1-3.0 mg/kg. CD8+ T cells were the subset that, on average, had more expanded clones than CD4+.

TCRdb's copy holds only in-frame clones and misses some; the assay was immunoSEQ multiplex PCR. The data show 30,000 to 40,000 clones, with around 80% seen just once and roughly 15% held by the top ten. The input for sequencing was CD4+ or CD8+ T cells sorted from blood, taken in a trial of the OX40 agonist ivuxolimab. The chain has TRBV7-9 and TRBJ1-1; 9 bases fit TRBD1. The receptor was derived from an adult with an advanced solid tumor such as melanoma, head and neck, liver or kidney cancer. The CDR3, as DNA: TGTGCCAGCAGCTTAGAATATCTTAGGACAGGGGACACTGAAGCTTTCTTT. Translated, it gives CASSLEYLRTGDTEAFF.